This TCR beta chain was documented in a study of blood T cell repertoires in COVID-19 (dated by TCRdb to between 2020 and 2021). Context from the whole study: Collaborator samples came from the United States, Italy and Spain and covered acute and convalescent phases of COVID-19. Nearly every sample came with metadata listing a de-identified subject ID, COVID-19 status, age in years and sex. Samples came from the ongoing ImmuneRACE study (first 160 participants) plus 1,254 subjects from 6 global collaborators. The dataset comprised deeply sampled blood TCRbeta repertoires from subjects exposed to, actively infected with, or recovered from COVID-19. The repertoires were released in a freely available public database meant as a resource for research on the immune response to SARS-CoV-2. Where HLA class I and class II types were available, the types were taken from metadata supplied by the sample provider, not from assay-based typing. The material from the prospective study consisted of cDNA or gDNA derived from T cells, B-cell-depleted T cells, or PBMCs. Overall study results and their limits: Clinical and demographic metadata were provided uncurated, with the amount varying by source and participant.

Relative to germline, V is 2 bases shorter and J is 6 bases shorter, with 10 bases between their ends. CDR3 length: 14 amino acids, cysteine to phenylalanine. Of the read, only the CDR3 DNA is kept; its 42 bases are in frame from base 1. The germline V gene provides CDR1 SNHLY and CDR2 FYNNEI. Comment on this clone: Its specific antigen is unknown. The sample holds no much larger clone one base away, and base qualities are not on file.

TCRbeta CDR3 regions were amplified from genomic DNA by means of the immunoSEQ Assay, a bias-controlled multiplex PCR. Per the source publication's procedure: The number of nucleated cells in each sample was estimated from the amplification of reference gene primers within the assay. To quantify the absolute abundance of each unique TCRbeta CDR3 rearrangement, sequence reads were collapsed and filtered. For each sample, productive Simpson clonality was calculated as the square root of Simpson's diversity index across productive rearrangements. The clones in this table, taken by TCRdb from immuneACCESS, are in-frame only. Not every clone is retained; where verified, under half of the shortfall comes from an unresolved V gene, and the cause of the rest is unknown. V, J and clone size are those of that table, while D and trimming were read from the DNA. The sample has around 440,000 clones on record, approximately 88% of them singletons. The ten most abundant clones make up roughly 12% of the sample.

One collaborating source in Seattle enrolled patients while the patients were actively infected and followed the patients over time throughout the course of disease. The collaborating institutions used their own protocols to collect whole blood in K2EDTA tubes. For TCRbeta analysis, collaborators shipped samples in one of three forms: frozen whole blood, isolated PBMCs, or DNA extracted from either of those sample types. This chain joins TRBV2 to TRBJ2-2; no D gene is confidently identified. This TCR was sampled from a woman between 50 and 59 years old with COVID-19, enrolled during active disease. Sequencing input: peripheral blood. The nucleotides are TGTGCCAGCAGTGAATCTACGGTGTCCGGGGAGCTGTTTTTT. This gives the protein CASSESTVSGELFF.